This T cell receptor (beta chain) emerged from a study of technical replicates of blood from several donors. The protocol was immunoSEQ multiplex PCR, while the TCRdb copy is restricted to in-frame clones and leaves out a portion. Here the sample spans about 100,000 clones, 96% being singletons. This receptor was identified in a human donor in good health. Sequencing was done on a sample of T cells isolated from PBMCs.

The CDR3 DNA is TGTGCCAGTAGTATAGGACGAAGGGGGGGATATAGCAATCAGCCCCAGCATTTT. It is translated as CASSIGRRGGYSNQPQHF. This chain connects TRBV19 to TRBJ1-5, with a weak D call TRBD1 (6 bases). CDR1 and CDR2 from the germline V gene are LNHDA and SQIVND (reference sequence). The CDR3 is made up of 18 amino acids. V lost 1 base to trimming and J lost 0 bases, with 16 bases between them.